This T cell receptor beta chain was sequenced during a study of blood T cell repertoires in COVID-19. Looking at the study overall: Some COVID-19 samples were acute and others convalescent; all came from the United States, Italy and Spain.

Data came from immunoSEQ multiplex PCR; TCRdb stores just in-frame clones and leaves some out. The repertoire has 210,000 or so clones, 80% to 90% of them found once; the top ten carry less than 11%. CDR3 length: 14 residues. CDR1 is LNHDA and CDR2 is SQIVND in the germline V gene (reference sequence). V dropped 7 bases and J dropped 4; count of bases not matched to a gene: 6. The chain is built from TRBV19 and TRBJ1-5; 8 bases fit TRBD1. The sample taken for sequencing was peripheral blood. The sequence was obtained from an elderly woman with acute or convalescent COVID-19. The CDR3 protein is CASTGGIRNQPQHF. The CDR3 DNA sequence: TGTGCCAGTACAGGGGGCATAAGGAATCAGCCCCAGCATTTT. The whole variable domain, filled in from reference TRBV19 and TRBJ1-5, reads DGGITQSPKYLFRKEGQNVTLSCEQNLNHDAMYWYRQDPGQGLRLIYYSQIVNDFQKGDIAEGYSVSREKKESFPLTVTSAQKNPTAFYLCASTGGIRNQPQHFGDGTRLSIL.